This T cell receptor beta chain was identified during a study of OX40 agonist ivuxolimab in advanced cancers. The wider study: Three individuals attained partial responses, comprising one hepatocellular carcinoma case and two cutaneous melanoma cases.

Only in-frame clones appear in the TCRdb table, and some are missing; sequencing was by immunoSEQ multiplex PCR. Of tens of thousands of clones listed, around four fifths are singletons. Points from the study as a whole: Within 6 weeks, CD4+ and CD8+ blood T cells expanded clonally at 0.1 to 3.0 mg/kg. Compared with CD4+, CD8+ T cells on average had more expanded clones.

With regard to this clone: Its antigen is as yet unknown.

The CDR3 has 18 residues. V was clipped by 1 base and J by 0 bases, with 13 bases between them. Germline V CDR1 and CDR2: MGHRA, YSYEKL. This sequence originates from an adult with an advanced solid tumor such as melanoma, head and neck, liver or kidney cancer. This chain uses TRBV4-1 with TRBJ2-6; D possibly matches TRBD1 or TRBD2 (6 bases each). The sequenced sample was CD4+ or CD8+ T cells sorted from blood, obtained in a trial of the OX40 agonist ivuxolimab. The CDR3 reads CASSQVARGGSGANVLTF. The CDR3 coding sequence is TGCGCCAGCAGCCAAGTGGCCAGGGGAGGCTCTGGGGCCAACGTCCTGACTTTC.